These 15 T cell receptor beta chains share one sample of origin, sequenced in a study of molecular identifiers for immune sequencing clone quantification. TCRdb used MiXCR to reprocess the PCR reads, holding one entry per CDR3 protein. The sample lists roughly 24,000 distinct CDR3 sequences; 15% to 20% were seen once. Sequenced sample: naive CD8+ T cells from blood, with Jurkat cell RNA spiked in. Subset denoted: FACS-sorted CD8+CD4-CCR7+CD45RA+ naive T cells. These receptors all come from a human donor in good health. Some libraries in this study had Jurkat cell RNA spiked in.

This clonotype was observed at least ten times. V gene TRBV4-1 combines with J gene TRBJ2-7; D possibly corresponds to TRBD1 (5 bases). CDR3 length equals 13 residues. Germline loops: CDR1 MGHRA, CDR2 YSYEKL. Trimming removed 2 bases from V and 4 bases from J, with 9 bases in between. The CDR3, as DNA: TGCGCCAGCAGCCAACAGGACATTTACGAGCAGTACTTC. This gives the protein CASSQQDIYEQYF.

Notes on this clonotype: The junction and the germline gene differ at one end; a read error may be behind it. This chain uses TRBV27 with TRBJ2-7; maybe TRBD2 (6 bases). The CDR3 totals 15 residues. From germline, CDR1 is MNHEY and CDR2 SMNVEV (reference sequence). This CDR3 is CAGSLAGSLVYEQYF. CDR3 nucleotide sequence: TGTGCCGGCAGTTTGGCCGGGAGCCTGGTCTACGAGCAGTACTTC.

In its sample, this clonotype was seen many times. The V and J genes are TRBV11-3 and TRBJ2-7; 10 bases match TRBD1. This CDR3 is 15 amino acids long. V lost 5 bases, J lost 3 bases, and 7 bases stayed unmatched. Germline V gene data show CDR1 as SGHNT and CDR2 as YENEEA. For the CDR3, the DNA is TGTGCCAGCAGCCCGGGGACAGGGGTGGGCTACGAGCAGTACTTC. This gives the protein CASSPGTGVGYEQYF. Looking up the rest from reference TRBV11-3 and TRBJ2-7 gives the full variable domain: EAGVVQSPRYKIIEKKQPVAFWCNPISGHNTLYWYLQNLGQGPELLIRYENEEAVDDSQLPKDRFSAERLKGVDSTLKIQPAELGDSAVYLCASSPGTGVGYEQYFGPGTRLTVT.

This clonotype was counted ten times or more. The chain has TRBV10-3 and TRBJ2-7, with D unclear. This CDR3 spans 13 amino acids. V was shortened by 2 bases and J by 7 bases, with 12 bases between the two germline ends. The germline V gene has CDR1 ENHRY and CDR2 SYGVKD. CDR3 in DNA: TGTGCCATCAGTGAGAGTTCGGCGCTTGAGCAGTACTTC. Its protein is CAISESSALEQYF.

This clonotype has at least ten counts. The J gene is TRBJ2-7, the V gene TRBV27; D may be TRBD1 (6 bases). The CDR3 has 13 amino acids. V was trimmed by 5 bases and J by 7 bases, leaving 15 bases between them. CDR1 and CDR2 from the germline V gene are MNHEY and SMNVEV (reference sequence). The CDR3 DNA follows: TGTGCCAGCAGTGCCACAGGGTCTTGGGAGCAGTACTTC. It yields the protein CASSATGSWEQYF.

This clonotype was observed many times. The chain is built from TRBV29-1 and TRBJ2-6; D possibly corresponds to TRBD1 (6 bases). Germline V gene sequence: CDR1 SQVTM, CDR2 ANQGSEA. The V end lost 6 bases, the J end lost 1 base, and 19 bases lay between the germline ends. This CDR3 is 17 amino acids long. The CDR3 here is CSVERPGHRSGANVLTF. DNA for the CDR3: TGCAGCGTGGAGAGACCGGGACACAGGTCTGGGGCCAACGTCCTGACTTTC.

Turning to this clonotype: This clone may be a read error of a much larger clone one base away. The chain carries TRBV11-2 and TRBJ2-4, with D possibly TRBD2 on 6 matching bases. The CDR3 length is 12 residues. Germline assignment: CDR1 SGHAT and CDR2 FQNNGV. Trimming removed 8 bases from V and 5 bases from J, with 10 bases in between. The CDR3 loop reads CASGDLENIQYF. The CDR3 DNA is TGTGCCAGCGGGGACTTGGAAAACATTCAGTACTTC.

This clonotype was found many times. The V call is TRBV6-2 or TRBV6-3, the J call TRBJ2-5; D is perhaps TRBD2 (6 bases). Between the trimmed V and J ends, which lost 8 bases and 4 bases, there was a span of 20 bases. Germline loops: CDR1 MNHEY, CDR2 SVGEGT. The CDR3 totals 15 residues. CDR3 nucleotides: TGTGCCAGCGAAAGATCATCTGGGACTGTAGAGACCCAGTACTTC. As protein: CASERSSGTVETQYF.

Many counts were recorded for this clonotype. This chain links TRBV7-2 with TRBJ1-4, with 7 bases fitting TRBD1. Germline V gives CDR1 SGHTA, CDR2 FQGNSA. With V trimmed by 3 bases and J by 7 bases, 5 bases remained unmatched. The CDR3 runs to 14 residues. The CDR3 sequence: CASSFVRGGEKLFF. The CDR3 DNA reads TGTGCCAGCAGCTTTGTCAGGGGGGGTGAAAAACTGTTTTTT. The full variable domain, with the rest looked up from reference TRBV7-2 and TRBJ1-4, is GAGVSQSPSNKVTEKGKDVELRCDPISGHTALYWYRQSLGQGLEFLIYFQGNSAPDKSGLPSDRFSAERTGGSVSTLTIQRTQQEDSAVYLCASSFVRGGEKLFFGSGTQLSVL.

The sample holds a few counts of this clonotype. The V and J genes are TRBV7-9 and TRBJ1-1, with 12 bases matching TRBD1. The CDR3 covers 17 residues. Looked up from germline, CDR1 is SEHNR and CDR2 is FQNEAQ (reference sequence). The V gene end was trimmed by 5 bases and the J gene end by 6 bases; junction bases not matched to a gene: 13. CDR3: CASSPPPGTGGFAEAFF. Here the CDR3 DNA reads TGTGCCAGCAGCCCACCCCCCGGGACAGGGGGCTTTGCTGAAGCTTTCTTT. The full variable domain, rest sourced from reference TRBV7-9 and TRBJ1-1, is DTGVSQNPRHKITKRGQNVTFRCDPISEHNRLYWYRQTLGQGPEFLTYFQNEAQLEKSRLLSDRFSAERPKGSFSTLEIQRTEQGDSAMYLCASSPPPGTGGFAEAFFGQGTRLTVV.

In this sample, this clonotype turned up many times. The chain links TRBV12-3 or TRBV12-4 to TRBJ2-5; D is unclear. V lost 3 bases and J 3 bases, leaving 14 bases between the germline ends. This CDR3 spans 15 amino acids. CDR3 DNA sequence: TGTGCCAGCAGTTTGAAGGTGACTCCCAAAGAGACCCAGTACTTC. Translation gives CASSLKVTPKETQYF.

The J gene is TRBJ2-7, the V gene TRBV29-1, with a tentative D call TRBD2 (5 bases). Germline values: CDR1 SQVTM, CDR2 ANQGSEA. V dropped 4 bases and J dropped 0 bases, with 7 bases sitting between them. This CDR3 is 12 amino acids long. The CDR3 spells CSVAGSSYEQYF. CDR3 nucleotide sequence: TGCAGCGTTGCGGGGAGCTCCTACGAGCAGTACTTC.

This clonotype was observed at least ten times. The CDR3 here is CSTTRTEPQETQYF. The CDR3 DNA reads TGCAGCACCACTCGAACTGAACCCCAAGAGACCCAGTACTTC. The chain joins TRBV29-1 to TRBJ2-5; the D is unclear. Trimming shortened V by 8 bases and J by 1 base, and 17 bases separated the two germline ends. This CDR3 contains 14 residues. Germline CDR1 and CDR2: SQVTM and ANQGSEA.

This clonotype has a count of ten or more. The chain combines TRBV24-1 with TRBJ2-2, with D uncertain. Deletions cut 1 base from V and 2 bases from J, with 7 bases between. The length of the CDR3 is 15 residues. Germline CDR1 is KGHDR and CDR2 is SFDVKD. CDR3 sequence reads: CATSDFQANTGELFF. The CDR3 coding sequence is TGTGCCACCAGTGATTTCCAGGCTAACACCGGGGAGCTGTTTTTT.

Ten or more counts support this clonotype. The chain carries TRBV2 and TRBJ2-3; TRBD1 agrees at 8 bases. CDR3 size: 14 residues. Germline V gene lookup returns CDR1 SNHLY and CDR2 FYNNEI. Germline trimming cut 7 bases from V and 4 bases from J; bases unmatched to any gene: 7. DNA of the CDR3: TGTGCCAGCACCCATCTGGACAGGGCAGATACGCAGTATTTT. It translates to CASTHLDRADTQYF. Drawing the rest from reference TRBV2 and TRBJ2-3, the complete variable domain is EPEVTQTPSHQVTQMGQEVILRCVPISNHLYFYWYRQILGQKVEFLVSFYNNEISEKSEIFDDQFSVERPDGSNFTLKIRSTKLEDSAMYFCASTHLDRADTQYFGPGTRLTVL.